This T cell receptor (beta chain) emerged from a study of blood T cell repertoires in COVID-19. Whole-study context: Samples representing acute and convalescent COVID-19 were sourced from the United States, Italy and Spain. From T cells, B-cell-depleted T cells, or PBMCs came the material, which was cDNA or gDNA.

Assay: immunoSEQ multiplex PCR; the TCRdb copy retains only in-frame clones and omits some. This sample has fewer than 120,000 clones; around four fifths occur once, and the top ten carry approximately 15%. CDR1 and CDR2 from the germline V gene are MNHNY and SVGAGI (reference sequence). Trimming stripped 5 bases from V and 0 bases from J, with 15 bases between. This CDR3 region has 16 residues. The sample was peripheral blood. The chain is built from TRBV6-6 and TRBJ2-3; D is unclear. The clonotype was recovered from an older woman with acute or convalescent COVID-19. CDR3 in amino acids: CASSPSRRVSTDTQYF. The DNA for the CDR3 is TGTGCCAGCAGTCCCTCTCGACGGGTGAGCACAGATACGCAGTATTTT.